The sequence of this T cell receptor (beta chain) was determined in a study of blood T cell repertoires in COVID-19. Generated by immunoSEQ multiplex PCR, the TCRdb table keeps only in-frame clones and is missing some. The sample yields roughly 390,000 clones, 70% to 90% seen once. This CDR3 comprises 13 residues. The J segment lost 2 bases and the V segment lost 11 bases, leaving 5 bases of the junction unmatched. Germline CDR1 and CDR2: ENHRY and SYGVKD. The clonotype originates from a young woman with COVID-19, enrolled during active disease. The rearrangement joins TRBV10-3 to TRBJ1-5; 8 nucleotides agree with TRBD1. The source material was peripheral blood. The CDR3 loop is CAGSTGGNQPQHF. CDR3 coding DNA: TGTGCCGGCTCGACAGGGGGCAATCAGCCCCAGCATTTT.